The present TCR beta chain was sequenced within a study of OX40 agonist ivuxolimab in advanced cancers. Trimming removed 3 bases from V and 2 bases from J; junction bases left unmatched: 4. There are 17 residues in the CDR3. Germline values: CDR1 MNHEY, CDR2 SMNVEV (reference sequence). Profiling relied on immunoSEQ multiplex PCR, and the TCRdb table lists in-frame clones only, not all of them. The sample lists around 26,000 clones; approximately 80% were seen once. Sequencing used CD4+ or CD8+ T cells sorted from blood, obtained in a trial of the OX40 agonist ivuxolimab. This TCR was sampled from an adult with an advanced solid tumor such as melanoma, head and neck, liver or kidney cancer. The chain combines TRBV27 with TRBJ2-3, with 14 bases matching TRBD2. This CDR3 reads CASSLTSGRVFTDTQYF. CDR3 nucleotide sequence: TGTGCCAGCAGTTTGACTAGCGGGAGGGTCTTCACAGATACGCAGTATTTT.